This TCR beta chain was captured in a study of blood T cell repertoires in COVID-19. Turning to the study itself: PBMCs, B-cell-depleted T cells, or T cells provided the cDNA or gDNA that made up the material.

Study processing details: For nucleated cells, counts were estimated from reference gene primer amplification. TCRdb's copy holds only in-frame clones and misses some; the assay was immunoSEQ multiplex PCR. D and trimming come from the DNA, and the V and J calls and clone size come from that table. The table shows a few hundred thousand clones, with about nine tenths occurring only once. Germline lookup yields CDR1 MNHNS and CDR2 SASEGT. This CDR3 is built from 15 residues. V lost 2 bases and J 6 bases, leaving 17 bases between the germline ends. The sample was peripheral blood. This sequence joins TRBV6-1 and TRBJ2-7; perhaps TRBD1 as D (6 bases). The source is a person aged 18-35 years with COVID-19, enrolled during active disease. The CDR3 reads CASSELAGVAGEQYF. The CDR3 coding sequence is TGTGCCAGCAGTGAACTGGCAGGGGTTGCCGGCGAGCAGTACTTC.